What follows are 14 T cell receptor beta chains derived from one specimen sequenced in a study of radiation and T cells in renal cell carcinoma. Some clones are missing from TCRdb's copy, which holds only in-frame ones; the method was immunoSEQ multiplex PCR. The sample records some 97,000 clones, roughly 82% being singletons. Stated time point: blood 4 weeks post-SBRT, at nephrectomy. Treatment defined: 15 Gy SBRT to primary tumor, nephrectomy 4 weeks later. The sample in question was blood, obtained from a patient whose treatment included radiotherapy and nephrectomy. These receptors were taken from a man in his 60s with renal cell carcinoma.

The chain uses TRBV6-6 and TRBJ2-5; 10 bases are shared with TRBD2. The CDR3 sequence is 15 residues long. Germline CDR1 reads MNHNY; CDR2 reads SVGAGI (reference sequence). The V and J ends lost 2 bases and 0 bases, in that order; junction bases with no gene match: 0. CDR3 protein: CASSYGLADQETQYF. CDR3 in DNA: TGTGCCAGCAGTTACGGACTAGCGGACCAAGAGACCCAGTACTTC.

The chain is built from TRBV27 and TRBJ2-1, with TRBD2 matching 10 bases. Per the germline V gene, CDR1 is MNHEY and CDR2 is SMNVEV (reference sequence). The CDR3 has 16 residues. The V segment lost 5 bases and the J segment 6 bases; nucleotides outside the gene matches: 10. CDR3 sequence: CASSQIGTSESNEQFF. The CDR3 DNA follows: TGTGCCAGCAGTCAAATAGGGACTAGCGAATCCAATGAGCAGTTCTTC.

The chain recombines TRBV2 with TRBJ2-1; D is unclear. The CDR3 is made up of 12 amino acids. Germline CDR1 and CDR2: SNHLY and FYNNEI. V was clipped by 5 bases and J by 3 bases, with 5 bases between them. CDR3 loop: CASSTDYNEQFF. CDR3 coding DNA: TGTGCCAGCAGTACCGACTACAATGAGCAGTTCTTC.

The chain employs TRBV7-2 and TRBJ1-5, with D unclear. The V and J ends lost 1 base and 2 bases respectively, with 6 bases between them. The CDR3 extends over 14 amino acids. Germline V CDR1 and CDR2: SGHTA, FQGNSA. Here the CDR3 reads CASSLGDGNQPQHF. In DNA, the CDR3 is TGTGCCAGCAGCTTAGGCGACGGCAATCAGCCCCAGCATTTT.

The sample holds a few counts of this clone. The chain couples TRBV6-1 to TRBJ1-2; no firm D call. Germline loops: CDR1 MNHNS, CDR2 SASEGT. Trimming took 1 base from V and 8 from J, leaving 2 bases between them. The CDR3 has 10 amino acids. The CDR3 nucleotides are TGTGCCAGCAGTGAAGACGGCTACACCTTC. Amino acids: CASSEDGYTF.

The V gene is TRBV9, the J gene TRBJ2-2, with 16 nucleotides matching TRBD2. Looked up from germline, CDR1 is SGDLS and CDR2 is YYNGEE. The ends lost 4 bases at V and 5 bases at J; junction bases unmatched: 5. The CDR3 covers 17 residues. CDR3 sequence: CASSPGTSGRGTGELFF. CDR3 in DNA: TGTGCCAGCAGCCCTGGGACTAGCGGGAGGGGAACCGGGGAGCTGTTTTTT.

The CDR3 spells CATSTQPQGDTEQYF. The CDR3 region has the DNA TGTGCCACCAGCACACAACCCCAGGGGGACACCGAGCAGTACTTC. The chain links TRBV15 to TRBJ2-7; the match to TRBD1 covers 7 bases. CDR3 length equals 15 residues. The V gene's germline CDR1 is LNHNV and CDR2 YYDKDF (reference sequence). The trim removed 4 bases at V and 6 bases at J, leaving 12 bases unmatched.

V gene TRBV6-1 combines with J gene TRBJ1-1, with 7 bases fitting TRBD1. After removal of 8 bases from V and 0 bases from J, the junction contained 9 bases not matched to a gene. The germline CDR1 and CDR2 sequences are MNHNS and SASEGT. The CDR3 length is 15 residues. CDR3 amino acids: CASYTGTVMNTEAFF. The CDR3 region has the DNA TGTGCCAGCTACACCGGGACAGTCATGAACACTGAAGCTTTCTTT.

The chain combines TRBV4-1 with TRBJ1-4; TRBD1 is a possible D gene (5 bases). This CDR3 is 14 amino acids long. Trimming cost V 3 bases and J 8 bases, with 13 bases left between them. Germline-derived CDR1 and CDR2 are MGHRA and YSYEKL. This chain's CDR3 is CASSHSGYREKLFF. The CDR3 DNA is TGCGCCAGCAGCCACTCCGGGTACAGGGAAAAACTGTTTTTT.

The chain recombines TRBV28 with TRBJ1-1; D remains ambiguous. The CDR3 runs to 13 residues. CDR1 and CDR2 from the germline V gene are MDHEN and SYDVKM. V was cut by 3 bases and J by 4 bases, with 9 bases left in between. CDR3 in DNA: TGTGCCAGCAGTTTCCCGGGTGCCACTGAAGCTTTCTTT. Its protein is CASSFPGATEAFF.

The rearrangement links TRBV29-1 to TRBJ2-1; D possibly matches TRBD1 or TRBD2 (8 bases each). The germline V gene has CDR1 SQVTM and CDR2 ANQGSEA. Trimming cost V 3 bases and J 8 bases, with 20 bases left between them. This CDR3 has 15 amino acids. CDR3 DNA sequence: TGCAGCGTTGACGGCCGGGGGGGGACAGGTTATGAGCAGTTCTTC. Encoded protein: CSVDGRGGTGYEQFF.

V is TRBV6-1 and J is TRBJ1-3, with TRBD1 as a possible D gene (5 bases). Per germline, CDR1 MNHNS and CDR2 SASEGT. The V end was cut by 4 bases, the J end by 2 bases, with 9 bases between. The CDR3 is made up of 14 amino acids. The CDR3 spells CASSASGTGNTIYF. Written as DNA, the CDR3 is TGTGCCAGCAGTGCCTCAGGGACTGGAAACACCATATATTTT.

This rearrangement joins TRBV7-8 to TRBJ2-5; tentative D call: TRBD1 (5 bases). CDR3 size: 14 residues. Germline V gene lookup returns CDR1 SGHVS and CDR2 FQNEAQ. V was clipped by 7 bases and J by 5 bases, with 17 bases between them. CDR3 in amino acids: CASIPRVVAETQYF. The CDR3 region has the DNA TGTGCCAGCATCCCCAGGGTCGTCGCGGAGACCCAGTACTTC.

This clone showed up just a few times. CDR3 loop: CASTGRHEAFF. The CDR3 coding sequence is TGTGCCAGCACCGGACGGCATGAAGCTTTCTTT. The chain joins TRBV6-6 to TRBJ1-1, with D unclear. The V end was cut by 7 bases, the J end by 7 bases, with 10 bases between. The CDR3 has 11 residues. Germline V gives CDR1 MNHNY, CDR2 SVGAGI (reference sequence).